A selection of T cell receptor beta chains follows, all from one sample in a study of blood T cell repertoires in COVID-19. Generated by immunoSEQ multiplex PCR, the TCRdb table keeps only in-frame clones and is missing some. The sample has fewer than 350,000 clones, approximately 83% seen once. Sequencing was carried out using peripheral blood. Receptor source: a woman in her 30s who had recovered from COVID-19. Both conserved end residues are part of each CDR3. The order of the fields is CDR3 length, J gene, D gene, clone size, V gene, CDR3 protein, CDR3 DNA. The D gene is left open where the match is weak. A clone size is listed for some rows: how often the clone was seen (once, few, many), or a class if it is expanded.

>13|TRBJ2-1|-|once|TRBV2
CASSEISDNEQFF
TGTGCCAGCAGTGAAATTAGCGACAATGAGCAGTTCTTC
>16|TRBJ1-6|-|-|TRBV2
CASSEARRTPGSPLHF
TGTGCCAGCAGTGAAGCGAGGAGGACGCCTGGCTCACCCCTCCACTTT
>18|TRBJ1-1|TRBD1|-|TRBV7-2
CASSLRSGTGWRNTEAFF
TGTGCCAGCAGCCTACGATCCGGGACAGGGTGGAGGAACACTGAAGCTTTCTTT
>14|TRBJ1-5|TRBD1|-|TRBV6-5
CASSPADRGKPQHF
TGTGCCAGCAGTCCCGCCGACAGGGGCAAGCCCCAGCATTTT
>15|TRBJ1-1|-|-|TRBV9
CASSSSGVLNTEAFF
TGTGCCAGCAGCTCGTCGGGAGTACTTAACACTGAAGCTTTCTTT
>14|TRBJ2-2|-|-|TRBV11-2
CASSLDQAIGELFF
TGTGCCAGCAGCTTAGATCAAGCAATCGGGGAGCTGTTTTTT
>15|TRBJ1-3|-|-|TRBV3-1/TRBV3-2
CASSYRSYSGNTIYF
TGTGCCAGCAGCTACCGCAGTTACTCTGGAAACACCATATATTTT
>14|TRBJ2-7|TRBD2|once|TRBV6-2/TRBV6-3
CASSYVAGAYEQYF
TGTGCCAGCAGTTACGTCGCGGGAGCCTACGAGCAGTACTTC
>16|TRBJ1-1|-|once|TRBV14
CASVLLTPTGDTEAFF
TGTGCCAGCGTTCTACTTACACCCACCGGGGACACTGAAGCTTTCTTT
>15|TRBJ1-2|TRBD1|-|TRBV18
CASSDSGGAVNGYTF
TGTGCCAGCTCAGACTCAGGGGGCGCGGTTAATGGCTACACCTTC
>15|TRBJ2-1|TRBD2|few|TRBV15
CATSRVLAGGHEQFF
TGTGCCACCAGCAGAGTGCTAGCGGGAGGTCATGAGCAGTTCTTC
>17|TRBJ1-1|-|-|TRBV19
CASSIDPSELSGTEAFF
TGTGCCAGTAGTATAGACCCTTCGGAATTATCGGGGACTGAAGCTTTCTTT
>14|TRBJ2-1|TRBD2|-|TRBV10-3
CAISEEGLAGEQFF
TGTGCCATCAGTGAGGAGGGACTAGCGGGTGAGCAGTTCTTC
>15|TRBJ2-7|TRBD1|-|TRBV27
CASSLAGTGLYEQYF
TGTGCCAGCAGTCTCGCCGGGACAGGGTTATACGAGCAGTACTTC
>15|TRBJ1-1|-|-|TRBV6-5
CASSYSEGDNTEAFF
TGTGCCAGCAGTTACTCTGAGGGGGACAACACTGAAGCTTTCTTT
>15|TRBJ2-5|-|-|TRBV7-3
CASSPEEGLRETQYF
TGTGCCAGCAGCCCCGAGGAGGGGTTACGAGAGACCCAGTACTTC
>17|TRBJ2-3|TRBD2|-|TRBV18
CASSPRSLAGGTDTQYF
TGTGCCAGCTCACCACGGTCGCTAGCGGGGGGCACAGATACGCAGTATTTT
>14|TRBJ1-6|TRBD1|-|TRBV11-2
CASSLGTGGSPLHF
TGTGCCAGCAGCTTAGGGACAGGGGGCTCACCCCTCCACTTT
>15|TRBJ2-7|TRBD1|-|TRBV7-8
CASSLGGTDPYEQYF
TGTGCCAGCAGCTTAGGAGGGACAGATCCCTACGAGCAGTACTTC
>18|TRBJ2-7|TRBD1|-|TRBV2
CASSGYIKVGQSSYEQYF
TGTGCCAGCAGTGGGTACATTAAGGTGGGACAGAGCTCCTACGAGCAGTACTTC
>15|TRBJ2-3|-|few|TRBV4-1
CASSQEGGARDTQYF
TGCGCCAGCAGCCAAGAAGGTGGGGCGAGAGATACGCAGTATTTT
>16|TRBJ1-1|-|-|TRBV21-1
CASSKRTGQKNTEAFF
TGTGCCAGCAGCAAAAGGACCGGACAGAAGAACACTGAAGCTTTCTTT
>14|TRBJ2-5|-|-|TRBV6-2/TRBV6-3
CASSYAGFLETQYF
TGTGCCAGCAGTTACGCGGGGTTTTTAGAGACCCAGTACTTC
>13|TRBJ1-6|-|-|TRBV2
CASSDYGQSPLHF
TGTGCCAGCAGTGACTATGGACAATCACCCCTCCACTTT
>14|TRBJ2-2|TRBD2|-|TRBV27
CASEEGGLTGELFF
TGTGCCAGCGAAGAGGGAGGGTTAACCGGGGAGCTGTTTTTT
>15|TRBJ2-7|-|-|TRBV2
CASSEAGLGAHEQYF
TGTGCCAGCAGTGAAGCAGGGCTGGGGGCCCACGAGCAGTACTTC
>17|TRBJ2-1|TRBD2|-|TRBV11-2
CASSSRRLAGGIHEQFF
TGTGCCAGCAGCTCCCGACGACTAGCGGGGGGGATTCATGAGCAGTTCTTC
>14|TRBJ1-5|-|few|TRBV3-1/TRBV3-2
CASSQGQGYQPQHF
TGTGCCAGCAGCCAGGGCCAGGGGTATCAGCCCCAGCATTTT
>13|TRBJ1-2|-|-|TRBV11-2
CASRRTGVYGYTF
TGTGCCAGCAGGAGGACGGGAGTCTATGGCTACACCTTC
>12|TRBJ2-1|TRBD2|-|TRBV10-3
CAISGGGEEQFF
TGTGCCATAAGCGGGGGAGGGGAGGAGCAGTTCTTC
>14|TRBJ2-7|TRBD1|-|TRBV5-1
CASSPGQGDYEQYF
TGCGCCAGCAGCCCGGGACAGGGGGACTACGAGCAGTACTTC
>14|TRBJ1-2|-|-|TRBV29-1
CSVEARQRPYGYTF
TGCAGCGTTGAAGCCCGACAGAGACCCTATGGCTACACCTTC
>17|TRBJ2-4|TRBD1|-|TRBV28
CASSLHPGGASQNIQYF
TGTGCCAGCAGTTTACACCCAGGGGGCGCGTCACAAAACATTCAGTACTTC
>16|TRBJ1-2|TRBD1|-|TRBV5-8
CASSSLRTGENYGYTF
TGTGCCAGCAGCTCGCTTCGTACAGGGGAGAACTATGGCTACACCTTC
>16|TRBJ2-5|TRBD1|-|TRBV6-1
CASSEAAGRGQETQYF
TGTGCCAGCAGTGAAGCCGCGGGCAGGGGGCAAGAGACCCAGTACTTC
>18|TRBJ1-3|TRBD1|-|TRBV19
CASSPHPGTGGHGNTIYF
TGTGCCAGTAGTCCGCATCCCGGGACAGGGGGCCATGGAAACACCATATATTTT
>15|TRBJ2-3|TRBD2|-|TRBV7-9
CASSLGEGFTDTQYF
TGTGCCAGCAGCTTAGGGGAGGGATTCACAGATACGCAGTATTTT
>17|TRBJ1-2|-|-|TRBV28
CASSPTWGHPRDYGYTF
TGTGCCAGCAGTCCTACCTGGGGGCACCCCCGGGACTATGGCTACACCTTC
>13|TRBJ1-4|-|-|TRBV19
CASAGDAREKLFF
TGTGCCTCAGCGGGGGACGCCCGCGAAAAACTGTTTTTT
>15|TRBJ1-1|TRBD1|-|TRBV7-8
CASSHPGTVYTEAFF
TGTGCCAGCAGCCATCCCGGGACAGTCTACACTGAAGCTTTCTTT
>13|TRBJ2-7|TRBD1|few|TRBV7-3
CASSSGQGGEQYF
TGTGCCAGCAGCTCGGGACAGGGGGGCGAGCAGTACTTC
>17|TRBJ2-3|TRBD2|-|TRBV19
CASMTGGLAGSTDTQYF
TGTGCCAGTATGACAGGGGGACTAGCGGGTAGCACAGATACGCAGTATTTT
>14|TRBJ1-6|-|-|TRBV25-1
CASSVQVKNSPLHF
TGTGCCAGCAGTGTTCAGGTTAAGAATTCACCCCTCCACTTT
>16|TRBJ2-3|-|-|TRBV3-1/TRBV3-2
CASSQVDGTSTDTQYF
TGTGCCAGCAGCCAAGTTGACGGGACTAGCACAGATACGCAGTATTTT
>11|TRBJ1-1|-|-|TRBV20-1
CSALENTEAFF
TGCAGTGCTCTAGAGAACACTGAAGCTTTCTTT
>14|TRBJ1-1|-|-|TRBV5-1
CASSNGQPNTEAFF
TGCGCCAGCAGCAACGGACAGCCGAACACTGAAGCTTTCTTT
>18|TRBJ1-2|TRBD1|-|TRBV3-1/TRBV3-2
CASSPAPGQGLSNYGYTF
TGTGCCAGCAGCCCGGCCCCGGGACAGGGCCTTTCTAACTATGGCTACACCTTC
>14|TRBJ1-5|-|-|TRBV2
CASRRLGPHQPQHF
TGTGCCAGCAGGAGACTAGGGCCCCATCAGCCCCAGCATTTT
>13|TRBJ2-7|-|-|TRBV12-3/TRBV12-4
CASSKGLSYEQYF
TGTGCCAGCAGTAAGGGACTGAGCTACGAGCAGTACTTC
>17|TRBJ2-1|TRBD2|-|TRBV2
CASSRTSGRLTSNEQFF
TGTGCCAGCAGTCGGACTAGCGGGAGATTAACCTCCAATGAGCAGTTCTTC